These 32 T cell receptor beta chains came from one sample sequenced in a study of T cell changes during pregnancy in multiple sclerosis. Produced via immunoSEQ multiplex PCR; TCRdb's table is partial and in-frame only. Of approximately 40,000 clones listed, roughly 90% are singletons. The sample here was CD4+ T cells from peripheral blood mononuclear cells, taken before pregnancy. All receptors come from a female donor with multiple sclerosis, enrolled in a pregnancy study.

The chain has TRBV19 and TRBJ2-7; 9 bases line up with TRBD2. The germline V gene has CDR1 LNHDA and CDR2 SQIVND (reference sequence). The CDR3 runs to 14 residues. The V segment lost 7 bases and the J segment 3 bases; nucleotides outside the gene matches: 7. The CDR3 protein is CASKMGTSFYEQYF. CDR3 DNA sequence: TGTGCCAGTAAAATGGGGACTAGCTTCTACGAGCAGTACTTC.

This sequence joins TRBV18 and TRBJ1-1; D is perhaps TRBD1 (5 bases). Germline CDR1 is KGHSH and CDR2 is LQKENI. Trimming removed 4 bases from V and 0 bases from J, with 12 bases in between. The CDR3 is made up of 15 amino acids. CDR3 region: CASSLQTGLNTEAFF. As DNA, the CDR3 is TGTGCCAGCTCACTCCAAACAGGCCTGAACACTGAAGCTTTCTTT.

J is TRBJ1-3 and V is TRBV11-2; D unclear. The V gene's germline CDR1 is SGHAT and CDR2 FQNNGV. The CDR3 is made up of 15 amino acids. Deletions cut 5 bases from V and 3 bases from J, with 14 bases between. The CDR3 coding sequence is TGTGCCAGCAGCCCCACTGTCCCATTTGGAAACACCATATATTTT. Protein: CASSPTVPFGNTIYF.

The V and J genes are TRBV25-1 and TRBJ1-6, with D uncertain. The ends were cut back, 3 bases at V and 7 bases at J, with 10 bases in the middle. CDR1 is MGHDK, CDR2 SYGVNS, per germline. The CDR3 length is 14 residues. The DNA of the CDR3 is TGTGCCAGCAGTGAGGGGAGTAGAAATTCACCCCTCCACTTT. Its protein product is CASSEGSRNSPLHF. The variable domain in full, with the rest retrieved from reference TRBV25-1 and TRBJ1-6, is EADIYQTPRYLVIGTGKKITLECSQTMGHDKMYWYQQDPGMELHLIHYSYGVNSTEKGDLSSESTVSRIRTEHFPLTLESARPSHTSQYLCASSEGSRNSPLHFGNGTRLTVT.

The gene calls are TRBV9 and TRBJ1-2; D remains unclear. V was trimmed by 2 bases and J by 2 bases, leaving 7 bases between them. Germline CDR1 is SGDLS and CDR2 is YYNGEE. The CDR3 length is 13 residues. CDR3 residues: CASSVDTNYGYTF. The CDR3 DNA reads TGTGCCAGCAGCGTCGACACGAACTATGGCTACACCTTC.

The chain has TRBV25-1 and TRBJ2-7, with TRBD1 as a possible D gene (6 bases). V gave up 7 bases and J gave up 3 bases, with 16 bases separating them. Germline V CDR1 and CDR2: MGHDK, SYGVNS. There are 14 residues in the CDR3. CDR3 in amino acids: CASTFGTLVYEQYF. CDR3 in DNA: TGTGCCAGCACGTTCGGGACATTGGTCTACGAGCAGTACTTC.

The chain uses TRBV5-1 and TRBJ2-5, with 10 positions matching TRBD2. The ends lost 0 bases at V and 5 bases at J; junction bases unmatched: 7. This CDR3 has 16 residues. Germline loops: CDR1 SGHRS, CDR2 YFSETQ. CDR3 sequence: CASSLEPAGGWETQYF. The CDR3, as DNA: TGCGCCAGCAGCTTGGAACCAGCGGGAGGGTGGGAGACCCAGTACTTC.

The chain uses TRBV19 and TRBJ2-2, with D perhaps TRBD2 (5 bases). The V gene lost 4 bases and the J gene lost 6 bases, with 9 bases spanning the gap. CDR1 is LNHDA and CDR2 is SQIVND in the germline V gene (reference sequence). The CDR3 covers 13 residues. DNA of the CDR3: TGTGCCAGTAGTAAAGGCGGGCCCGGGGAGCTGTTTTTT. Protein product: CASSKGGPGELFF.

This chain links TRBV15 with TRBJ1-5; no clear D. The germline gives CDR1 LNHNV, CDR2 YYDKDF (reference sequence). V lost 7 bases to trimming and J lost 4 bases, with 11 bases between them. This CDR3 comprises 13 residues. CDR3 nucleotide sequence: TGTGCCACCACCCCGGGGATAAATCAGCCCCAGCATTTT. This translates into CATTPGINQPQHF.

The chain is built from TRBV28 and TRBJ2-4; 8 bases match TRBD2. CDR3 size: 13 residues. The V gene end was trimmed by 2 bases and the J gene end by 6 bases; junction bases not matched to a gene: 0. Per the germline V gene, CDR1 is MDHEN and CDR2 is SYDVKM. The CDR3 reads CASSLAGGNIQYF. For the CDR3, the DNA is TGTGCCAGCAGTTTAGCGGGAGGAAACATTCAGTACTTC. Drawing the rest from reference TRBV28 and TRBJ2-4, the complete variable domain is DVKVTQSSRYLVKRTGEKVFLECVQDMDHENMFWYRQDPGLGLRLIYFSYDVKMKEKGDIPEGYSVSREKKERFSLILESASTNQTSMYLCASSLAGGNIQYFGAGTRLSVL.

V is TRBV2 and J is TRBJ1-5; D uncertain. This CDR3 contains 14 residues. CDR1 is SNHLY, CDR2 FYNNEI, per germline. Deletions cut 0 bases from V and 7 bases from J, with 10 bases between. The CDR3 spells CASSEAEGEQPQHF. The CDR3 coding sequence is TGTGCCAGCAGTGAAGCGGAGGGCGAGCAGCCCCAGCATTTT.

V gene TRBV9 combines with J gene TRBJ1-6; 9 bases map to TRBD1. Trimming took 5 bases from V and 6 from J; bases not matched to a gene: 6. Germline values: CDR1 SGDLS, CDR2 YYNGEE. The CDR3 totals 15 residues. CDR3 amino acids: CASSVGQGTNSPLHF. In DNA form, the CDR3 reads TGTGCCAGCAGTGTGGGACAGGGTACTAATTCACCCCTCCACTTT.

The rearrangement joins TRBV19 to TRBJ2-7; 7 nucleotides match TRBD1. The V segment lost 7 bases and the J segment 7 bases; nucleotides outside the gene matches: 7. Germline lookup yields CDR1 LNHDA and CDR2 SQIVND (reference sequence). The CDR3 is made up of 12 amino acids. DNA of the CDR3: TGTGCCAGTACGACAGGGCGATCGGAGCAGTACTTC. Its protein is CASTTGRSEQYF.

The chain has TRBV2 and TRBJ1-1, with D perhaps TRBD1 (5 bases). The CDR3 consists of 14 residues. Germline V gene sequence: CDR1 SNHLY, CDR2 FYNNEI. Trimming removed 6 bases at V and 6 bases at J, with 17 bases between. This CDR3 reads CASRAGLLGAEAFF. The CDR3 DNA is TGTGCCAGCAGGGCGGGACTTCTTGGCGCTGAAGCTTTCTTT.

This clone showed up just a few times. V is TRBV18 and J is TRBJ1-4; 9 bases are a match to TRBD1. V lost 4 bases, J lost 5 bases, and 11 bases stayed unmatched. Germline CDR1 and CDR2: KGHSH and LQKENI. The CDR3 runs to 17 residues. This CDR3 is CASSLWSAGQGNEKLFF. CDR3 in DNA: TGTGCCAGCTCACTATGGTCGGCCGGACAGGGGAATGAAAAACTGTTTTTT.

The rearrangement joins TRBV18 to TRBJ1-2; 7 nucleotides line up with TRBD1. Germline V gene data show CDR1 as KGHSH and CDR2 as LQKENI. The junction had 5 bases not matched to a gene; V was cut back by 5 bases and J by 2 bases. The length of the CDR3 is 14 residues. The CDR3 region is CASSAQGENYGYTF. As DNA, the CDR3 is TGTGCCAGCTCAGCCCAGGGGGAAAACTATGGCTACACCTTC. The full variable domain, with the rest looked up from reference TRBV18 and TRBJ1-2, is NAGVMQNPRHLVRRRGQEARLRCSPMKGHSHVYWYRQLPEEGLKFMVYLQKENIIDESGMPKERFSAEFPKEGPSILRIQQVVRGDSAAYFCASSAQGENYGYTFGSGTRLTVV.

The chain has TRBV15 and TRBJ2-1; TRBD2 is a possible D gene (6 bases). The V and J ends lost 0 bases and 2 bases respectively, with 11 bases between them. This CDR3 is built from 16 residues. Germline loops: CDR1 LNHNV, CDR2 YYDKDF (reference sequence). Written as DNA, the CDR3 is TGTGCCACCAGCAGAGATCTGACGGGAGCCTACAATGAGCAGTTCTTC. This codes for CATSRDLTGAYNEQFF.

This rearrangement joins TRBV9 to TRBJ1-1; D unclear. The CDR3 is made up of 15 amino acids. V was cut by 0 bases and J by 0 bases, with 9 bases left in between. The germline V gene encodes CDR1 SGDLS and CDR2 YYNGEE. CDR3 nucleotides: TGTGCCAGCAGCGTAGGGTTAGACTTGAACACTGAAGCTTTCTTT. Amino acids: CASSVGLDLNTEAFF.

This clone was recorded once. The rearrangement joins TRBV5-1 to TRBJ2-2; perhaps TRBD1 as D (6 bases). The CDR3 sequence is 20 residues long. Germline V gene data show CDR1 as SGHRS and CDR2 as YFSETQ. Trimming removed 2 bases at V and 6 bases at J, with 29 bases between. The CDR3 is CASSLPALRGRGDSAGELFF. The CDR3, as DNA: TGCGCCAGCAGCTTACCCGCCCTCCGAGGCAGGGGAGATTCCGCCGGGGAGCTGTTTTTT.

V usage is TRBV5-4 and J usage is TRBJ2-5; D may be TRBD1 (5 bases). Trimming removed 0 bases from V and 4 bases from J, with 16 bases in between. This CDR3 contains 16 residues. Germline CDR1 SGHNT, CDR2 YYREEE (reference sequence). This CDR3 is CASSLAGQGPGETQYF. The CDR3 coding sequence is TGTGCCAGCAGCTTGGCCGGGCAGGGCCCTGGAGAGACCCAGTACTTC.

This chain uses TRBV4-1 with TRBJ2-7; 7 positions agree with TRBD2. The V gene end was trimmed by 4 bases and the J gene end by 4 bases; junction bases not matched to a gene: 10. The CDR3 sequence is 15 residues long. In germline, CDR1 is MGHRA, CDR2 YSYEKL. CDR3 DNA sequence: TGCGCCAGCAGCCGGGGGGTAGCGGGCTCATACGAGCAGTACTTC. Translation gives CASSRGVAGSYEQYF.

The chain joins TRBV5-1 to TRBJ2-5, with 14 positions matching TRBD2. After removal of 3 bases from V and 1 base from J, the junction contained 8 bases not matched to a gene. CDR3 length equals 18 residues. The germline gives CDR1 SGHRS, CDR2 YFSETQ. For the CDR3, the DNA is TGCGCCAGCAGCTCCGGGACTAGCGGGAGTGGGGCCCAAGAGACCCAGTACTTC. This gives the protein CASSSGTSGSGAQETQYF.

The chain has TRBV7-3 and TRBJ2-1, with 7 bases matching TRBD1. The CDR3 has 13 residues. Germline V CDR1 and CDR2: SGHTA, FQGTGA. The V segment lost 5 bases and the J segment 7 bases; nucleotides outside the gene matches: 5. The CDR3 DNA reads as TGTGCCAGCAGCCCGGGGACAGATAATGAGCAGTTCTTC. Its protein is CASSPGTDNEQFF.

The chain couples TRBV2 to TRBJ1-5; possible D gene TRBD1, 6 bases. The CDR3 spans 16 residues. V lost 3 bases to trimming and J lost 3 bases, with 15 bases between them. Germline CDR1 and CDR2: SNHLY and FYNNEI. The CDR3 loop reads CASSEGAAANNQPQHF. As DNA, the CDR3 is TGTGCCAGCAGTGAGGGGGCGGCAGCAAACAATCAGCCCCAGCATTTT.

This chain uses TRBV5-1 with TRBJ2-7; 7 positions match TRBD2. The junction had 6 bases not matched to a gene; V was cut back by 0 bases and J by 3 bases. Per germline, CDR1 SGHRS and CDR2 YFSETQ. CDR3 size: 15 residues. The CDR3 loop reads CASSLAAGESYEQYF. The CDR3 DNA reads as TGCGCCAGCAGCTTGGCTGCGGGAGAGAGCTACGAGCAGTACTTC.

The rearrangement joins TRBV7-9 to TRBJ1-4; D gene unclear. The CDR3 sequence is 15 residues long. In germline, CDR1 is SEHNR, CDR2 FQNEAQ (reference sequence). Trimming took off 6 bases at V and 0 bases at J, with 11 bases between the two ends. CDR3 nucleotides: TGTGCCAGCAGGCGCGGGCTGGCAACTAATGAAAAACTGTTTTTT. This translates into CASRRGLATNEKLFF. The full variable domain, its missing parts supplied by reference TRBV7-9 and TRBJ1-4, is DTGVSQNPRHKITKRGQNVTFRCDPISEHNRLYWYRQTLGQGPEFLTYFQNEAQLEKSRLLSDRFSAERPKGSFSTLEIQRTEQGDSAMYLCASRRGLATNEKLFFGSGTQLSVL.

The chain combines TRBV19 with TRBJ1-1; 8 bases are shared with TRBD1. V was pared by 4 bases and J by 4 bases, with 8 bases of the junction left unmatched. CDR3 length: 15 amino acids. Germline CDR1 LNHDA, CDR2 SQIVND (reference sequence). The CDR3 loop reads CASSTQGARGTEAFF. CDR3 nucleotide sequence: TGTGCCAGTAGTACCCAGGGGGCGCGGGGCACTGAAGCTTTCTTT.

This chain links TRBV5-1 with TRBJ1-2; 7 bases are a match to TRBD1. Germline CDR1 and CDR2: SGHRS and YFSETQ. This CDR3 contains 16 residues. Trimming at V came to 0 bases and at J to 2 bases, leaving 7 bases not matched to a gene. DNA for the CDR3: TGCGCCAGCAGCTTGGTAAAGGGGACAGAGAACTATGGCTACACCTTC. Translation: CASSLVKGTENYGYTF.

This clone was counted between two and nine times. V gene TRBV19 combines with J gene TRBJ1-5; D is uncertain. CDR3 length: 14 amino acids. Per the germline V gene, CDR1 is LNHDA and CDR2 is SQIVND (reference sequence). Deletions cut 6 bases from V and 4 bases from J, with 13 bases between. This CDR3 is CASRPREFNQPQHF. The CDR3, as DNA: TGTGCCAGTAGACCCCGGGAGTTTAATCAGCCCCAGCATTTT.

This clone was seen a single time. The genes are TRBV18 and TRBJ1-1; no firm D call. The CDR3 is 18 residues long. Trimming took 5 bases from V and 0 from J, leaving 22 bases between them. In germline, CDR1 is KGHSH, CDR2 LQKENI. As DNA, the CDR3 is TGTGCCAGCTCATACCCGTCCCTGGTGAGGGATTTGAACACTGAAGCTTTCTTT. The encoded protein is CASSYPSLVRDLNTEAFF.

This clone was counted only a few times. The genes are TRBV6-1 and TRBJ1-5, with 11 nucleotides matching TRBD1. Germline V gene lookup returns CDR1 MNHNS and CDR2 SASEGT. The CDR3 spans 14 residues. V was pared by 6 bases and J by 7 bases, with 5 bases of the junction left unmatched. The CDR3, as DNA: TGTGCCAGCAGCTGGACAGGGGGCATCCAGCCCCAGCATTTT. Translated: CASSWTGGIQPQHF.

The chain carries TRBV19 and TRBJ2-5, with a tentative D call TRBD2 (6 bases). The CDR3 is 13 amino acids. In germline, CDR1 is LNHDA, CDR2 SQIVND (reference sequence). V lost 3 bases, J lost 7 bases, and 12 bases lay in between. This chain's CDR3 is CASSMGPGATQYF. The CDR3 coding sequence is TGTGCCAGTAGTATGGGGCCGGGAGCGACCCAGTACTTC.